This T cell receptor (beta chain) comes out of a study of T cell repertoires in cytomegalovirus infection. Study information: CMV epitopes in the study were HLA-C-restricted (recently identified) and HLA-B-restricted (well studied). Public TCR beta signatures marked donors with CMV infection and the matching HLA. Study-level findings and limits: Predominance within the ex vivo response was attributable to HLA-C-restricted CMV-specific TCR beta clonotypes. Accumulated public TCR beta family frequency recognized individuals carrying CMV together with the relevant HLA.

This clonotype turned up a few times. No antigen is known for it. Each CDR3 protein is one row after TCRdb ran MiXCR on the reads. Found here are under 300,000 distinct CDR3 sequences, roughly 21% of them singletons; the top ten hold approximately 20%. Between the trimmed V and J ends, which lost 2 bases and 5 bases, there was a span of 19 bases. CDR1 is SEHNR and CDR2 is FQNEAQ in the germline V gene (reference sequence). The CDR3 is made up of 16 amino acids. This TCR came from a human donor in good health (CMV status not recorded). Some clones in this sample may be carry-over from other donors' samples. V and J are TRBV7-9 and TRBJ2-7, with TRBD2 as a possible D gene (7 bases). The material was cultured PBMCs, obtained from culture after CMV antigen stimulation. The CDR3, as DNA: TGTGCCAGCAGCTTAAAGGGGGGGGGGTTCATCCACGAGCAGTACTTC. It translates to CASSLKGGGFIHEQYF.